Listed below are T cell receptor beta chains from one sample, sequenced in a study of T-cell memory formation after mild COVID-19. TCRdb called the 5' RACE reads again in MiXCR, with one record for every CDR3 protein. The data contain roughly 170,000 distinct CDR3 sequences, about a fifth of them singletons. The specimen sequenced was PBMCs or a T cell subset sorted from them (not recorded which). The receptors were sampled from a man aged 18 to 29 who had mild COVID-19 (a few samples of this study predate the infection). Cell type and time point are not known. CDR3s include the opening cysteine and the closing phenylalanine or tryptophan. The D gene is left open where the match is weak. The size of a clone is reported for some rows only, either as once, few or many, or as a class for expanded clones.

14 | many | TRBJ1-5 | TRBV7-2 | . | TGTGCCAGCAGCTTCGACGGGGGCTATCAGCCCCAGCATTTT | CASSFDGGYQPQHF
14 | . | TRBJ1-4 | TRBV4-2 | TRBD1 | TGTGCCAGCAGCCCCGTGACAGGGGATGAAAAACTGTTTTTT | CASSPVTGDEKLFF
15 | . | TRBJ1-5 | TRBV5-1 | . | TGCGCCAGCAGCTTGTCTGGGTTGCACAATCAGCCCCAGCATTTT | CASSLSGLHNQPQHF
12 | few | TRBJ1-5 | TRBV6-6 | . | TGTGCCAGCAGACCTTTCAATCAGCCCCAGCATTTT | CASRPFNQPQHF
13 | few | TRBJ2-1 | TRBV5-1 | . | TGCGCCAGCAGCAACAGGGACTACAATGAGCAGTTCTTC | CASSNRDYNEQFF
17 | . | TRBJ2-2 | TRBV11-1 | TRBD1 | TGTGCCAGCAGCTCAAGGGCCGGGACAGCGAACACCGGGGAGCTGTTTTTT | CASSSRAGTANTGELFF
18 | few | TRBJ1-3 | TRBV18 | . | TGTGCCAGCTCACCGAGTTCAGGGTTCCGTGGCTCTGGAAACACCATATATTTT | CASSPSSGFRGSGNTIYF
14 | few | TRBJ2-7 | TRBV6-2/TRBV6-3 | TRBD1 | TGTGCCAGCAGTTCCTGGAAGGGGGCTAGCGAGCAGTACTTC | CASSSWKGASEQYF
11 | . | TRBJ1-6 | TRBV7-3 | . | TGTGCCAGCAGCACGGGGGGACCCCTCCACTTT | CASSTGGPLHF
16 | . | TRBJ2-4 | TRBV3-1 | . | TGTGCCAGCAGTCAGGACCTTGGGACATCCAAAAACATTCAGTACTTC | CASSQDLGTSKNIQYF
15 | few | TRBJ1-1 | TRBV28 | . | TGTGCCAGCAGTGGGGGCGGGGGCCGGTACACTGAAGCTTTCTTT | CASSGGGGRYTEAFF
19 | few | TRBJ2-3 | TRBV5-1 | TRBD2 | TGCGCCAGCAGCTACACCTGGACTAGCGGGGGGCCTACCACAGATACGCAGTATTTT | CASSYTWTSGGPTTDTQYF
15 | . | TRBJ2-5 | TRBV27 | . | TGTGCCAGCAGGCGGGACTCGTACGTACAAGAGACCCAGTACTTC | CASRRDSYVQETQYF
15 | . | TRBJ2-1 | TRBV12-3/TRBV12-4 | . | TGTGCCAGCAGCGCGGGCAGGAAACCGTACAATGAGCAGTTCTTC | CASSAGRKPYNEQFF
10 | . | TRBJ1-2 | TRBV6-1 | . | TGTGCCAGCAGTGAATCTGGCTACACCTTC | CASSESGYTF
11 | many | TRBJ2-3 | TRBV5-1 | . | TGTGCCAGCAGTTTAACAGATACGCAGTATTTT | CASSLTDTQYF
15 | . | TRBJ1-2 | TRBV6-5 | . | TGTGCCAGCAGTTACGTCTTTGGGGTGTCAGGCGCCTACACCTTC | CASSYVFGVSGAYTF
14 | . | TRBJ2-7 | TRBV7-2 | TRBD1 | TGTGCCAGCAGCAGAGGGACAGGAGTCTACGAGCAGTACTTC | CASSRGTGVYEQYF
15 | few | TRBJ2-5 | TRBV7-9 | TRBD1 | TGTGCCAGCAGCCAGGCTCTCAGGGGGCCTGAGACCCAGTACTTC | CASSQALRGPETQYF
15 | few | TRBJ2-1 | TRBV7-9 | . | TGTGCCAGCAGCTTAGAGGGCGGGGGCATCAATGAGCAGTTCTTC | CASSLEGGGINEQFF
14 | many | TRBJ1-1 | TRBV10-3 | . | TGTGCCATCAGTGAGGGGGCCGGGCAGACTGAAGCTTTCTTT | CAISEGAGQTEAFF
15 | . | TRBJ2-3 | TRBV7-3 | . | TGTGCCAGCAGTTCCTCAAGATCAGGGGTAGATACGCAGTATTTT | CASSSSRSGVDTQYF
12 | once | TRBJ1-2 | TRBV27 | . | TGTGCCAGCAGTTCTAGGGGTGGTGGCTACACCTTC | CASSSRGGGYTF
13 | . | TRBJ2-7 | TRBV4-3 | TRBD1 | TGCGCCAGCAGCGCGACAGGGGCCCACGAGCAGTACTTC | CASSATGAHEQYF
16 | . | TRBJ2-3 | TRBV5-1 | . | TGCGCCAGCAGCTTGGCCGAGGGTAACCCTTTAGATACGCAGTATTTT | CASSLAEGNPLDTQYF
16 | few | TRBJ1-4 | TRBV4-1 | TRBD1 | TGCGCCAGCAGCCAGATTCAGGGGGCCGCTAATGAAAAACTGTTTTTT | CASSQIQGAANEKLFF
15 | . | TRBJ2-5 | TRBV7-2 | TRBD2 | TGTGCCAGCAGCTCTCTCGGGACTAGAGAAGAGACCCAGTACTTC | CASSSLGTREETQYF
11 | . | TRBJ2-7 | TRBV2 | . | TGTGCCAGCGGGACGGTGCACGAGCAGTACTTC | CASGTVHEQYF
14 | . | TRBJ2-2 | TRBV28 | TRBD2 | TGTGCCAGCAGGGATTATAGCGGGATCGGGGAGCTGTTTTTT | CASRDYSGIGELFF
14 | . | TRBJ2-2 | TRBV25-1 | TRBD1 | TGTGCCAGCAGGGACAGGGCACCCACCGGGGAGCTGTTTTTT | CASRDRAPTGELFF
15 | . | TRBJ1-2 | TRBV24-1 | . | TGTGCCACCAGTGATCCTTCCAGGGGTAGCTATGGCTACACCTTC | CATSDPSRGSYGYTF
15 | few | TRBJ2-3 | TRBV20-1 | TRBD2 | TGCAGTGCTACCGGACTAGCGGGGATCACAGATACGCAGTATTTT | CSATGLAGITDTQYF
14 | few | TRBJ2-3 | TRBV7-2 | TRBD1 | TGTGCCAGCAGCTGGGGACAGGCTTCAGATACGCAGTATTTT | CASSWGQASDTQYF
12 | . | TRBJ2-1 | TRBV4-2 | . | TGTGCCAGCAGCTCAAGAGTTAGTGAGCAGTTCTTC | CASSSRVSEQFF
16 | few | TRBJ2-3 | TRBV9 | . | TGTGCCAGCAGCGCCGATGGCGGTGCTAGCACAGATACGCAGTATTTT | CASSADGGASTDTQYF
13 | . | TRBJ2-5 | TRBV29-1 | . | TGCAGCGGGCTAGGGGGGGACCAAGAGACCCAGTACTTC | CSGLGGDQETQYF
14 | . | TRBJ2-3 | TRBV5-1 | TRBD2 | TGCGCCAGCTGGACTAGCGGGGTAAGAGATACGCAGTATTTT | CASWTSGVRDTQYF
15 | . | TRBJ2-6 | TRBV2 | . | TGTGCCAGCAGTGACTCCAGCTCTGGGGCCAACGTCCTGACTTTC | CASSDSSSGANVLTF
13 | few | TRBJ1-1 | TRBV20-1 | TRBD1 | TGCAGTGCTAGAGATCGACAGGGCACTGAAGCTTTCTTT | CSARDRQGTEAFF
15 | . | TRBJ2-3 | TRBV3-1 | . | TGTGCCAGCAGTTCCCGGGGGGCTGTTACAGATACGCAGTATTTT | CASSSRGAVTDTQYF
12 | few | TRBJ2-3 | TRBV7-6 | . | TGTGCCAGCAGCTCCGCCGGTAATACGCAGTATTTT | CASSSAGNTQYF
14 | few | TRBJ1-4 | TRBV12-3/TRBV12-4 | TRBD1 | TGTGCCAGCAGTTCAGGACAGGGTTTTGGAAAACTGTTTTTT | CASSSGQGFGKLFF
13 | few | TRBJ1-6 | TRBV29-1 | . | TGCAGCGTTGCAGGGGACGGGGGTTCACCCCTCCACTTT | CSVAGDGGSPLHF
15 | few | TRBJ2-3 | TRBV12-3/TRBV12-4 | TRBD2 | TGTGCCAGCAGCTTAGCGGGGGCTTGGGCAGATACGCAGTATTTT | CASSLAGAWADTQYF
13 | many | TRBJ1-2 | TRBV7-9 | . | TGTGCCAGCAGCTCCGGGACCTCCGTCGGCTACACCTTC | CASSSGTSVGYTF
17 | . | TRBJ2-2 | TRBV9 | . | TGTGCCAGCAGCCCACCCCCACACAGACAGATCTTCGGGGAGCTGTTTTTT | CASSPPPHRQIFGELFF
16 | . | TRBJ2-2 | TRBV27 | TRBD1 | TGTGCCAGCAGTTTACCGGGACAGGGGTCCACCGGGGAGCTGTTTTTT | CASSLPGQGSTGELFF
13 | few | TRBJ2-1 | TRBV20-1 | TRBD1 | TGCAGTGCTACTCGGACAGGCTACAATGAGCAGTTCTTC | CSATRTGYNEQFF
17 | few | TRBJ1-2 | TRBV11-2 | TRBD1 | TGTGCCAGCAGACTAATCAGGGGGGGCAAAGGAAACTATGGCTACACCTTC | CASRLIRGGKGNYGYTF
17 | . | TRBJ2-5 | TRBV19 | TRBD1 | TGTGCCAGTAGTTCAGGGCAGGGGGCGCGTGGCCAAGAGACCCAGTACTTC | CASSSGQGARGQETQYF
13 | . | TRBJ2-3 | TRBV2 | . | TGTGCCAGCGACGGGGGAGTCCCAGATACGCAGTATTTT | CASDGGVPDTQYF
16 | once | TRBJ2-5 | TRBV7-9 | TRBD1 | TGTGCCAGCAGCCCCGGAGGGGACAGGGACCAGGGGACCCAGTACTTC | CASSPGGDRDQGTQYF
15 | few | TRBJ1-1 | TRBV4-1 | TRBD1 | TGCGCCAGCAGCCAATACAGGGGTATGGGCACTGAAGCTTTCTTT | CASSQYRGMGTEAFF
14 | few | TRBJ2-3 | TRBV7-3 | . | TGTGCCAGCAGCTTAGGTCCCCCGACAGATACGCAGTATTTT | CASSLGPPTDTQYF